The sequence of this T cell receptor (beta chain) was determined in a study of regulatory T cells in long-lasting Graves disease. To make TCR beta libraries, researchers used iRepertoire HTBI primers and Arm-PCR of CDR3 regions. One entry per CDR3 protein results from TCRdb running MiXCR on the multiplex PCR reads. The sample yields 650,000 to 850,000 distinct CDR3 sequences, 25% to 35% seen once. The time point was: persistent/refractory GD, antithyroid drugs over 5 years with positive TRAb. With RNA extracted from PBMCs as input, the TCR library was made. CDR1 MDHEN and CDR2 SYDVKM come from the germline V gene. V was shortened by 2 bases and J by 8 bases, with 15 bases between the two germline ends. CDR3 length: 14 amino acids. Study-level findings and limits: Shared public clonotypes totalled about 2,800 in persistent patients, compared with around 930 in new patients. The study examined only peripheral blood, not thyroid tissue. Persistent disease preferred TRBV28, TRBJ1-2 and TRBJ2-5; new disease, TRBV20-1 and TRBJ2-1.

This clonotype was detected only a few times. Its antigen is unknown. Here the sequenced sample was peripheral blood mononuclear cells (PBMCs), taken when the disease was refractory, from a patient treated with antithyroid drugs. The chain is built from TRBV28 and TRBJ1-2; the D is unclear. The source is a female donor with Graves disease. The CDR3 loop is CASSLLFQDIGYTF. The CDR3 region has the DNA TGTGCCAGCAGTTTACTCTTCCAGGATATAGGCTACACCTTC.